These T cell receptor beta chains were read from a single sample in a study of persistence of HIV-infected CD4 T cells. Method: immunoSEQ multiplex PCR; TCRdb's copy keeps in-frame clones and lacks some. Among approximately 30,000 clones listed, 82% were seen once. These receptors' antigens are unknown. The source material was CD4+ T cells sorted from PBMCs after approximately 19-hour stimulation, sampled from a patient who received antiretroviral therapy. These receptors were taken from an adult woman with HIV who was CMV-seropositive. Both conserved end residues are part of each CDR3. Fields, in order: D gene, clone size, J gene, V gene, CDR3 length, CDR3 protein, CDR3 DNA. D genes are given only for firm matches. Clone sizes are given selectively: once, few, many, or a class where the clone is expanded.

-,once,TRBJ1-4,TRBV6-5,15,CASSPQTATNEKLFF,TGTGCCAGCAGTCCCCAGACAGCAACTAATGAAAAACTGTTTTTT
TRBD2,-,TRBJ2-3,TRBV7-8,16,CASSLRLAGGMGTQYF,TGTGCCAGCAGCTTAAGACTAGCGGGGGGGATGGGCACGCAGTATTTT
TRBD1,-,TRBJ1-2,TRBV10-1,14,CASSDTGGMDGYTF,TGCGCCAGCAGTGATACAGGGGGAATGGATGGCTACACCTTC
TRBD1,few,TRBJ1-6,TRBV5-4,16,CASKPGQGSSNSPLHF,TGTGCCAGCAAACCGGGACAGGGGAGTTCGAATTCACCCCTCCACTTT
TRBD1,-,TRBJ2-5,TRBV19,15,CASSTSDRGGETQYF,TGTGCCAGTAGTACCTCGGACAGGGGTGGGGAGACCCAGTACTTC
TRBD2,-,TRBJ2-2,TRBV29-1,17,CSVNRDSRGGSTGELFF,TGCAGCGTAAACCGGGACTCGCGGGGGGGGAGCACCGGGGAGCTGTTTTTT
-,-,TRBJ1-2,TRBV29-1,13,CSVGGGSSYGYTF,TGCAGCGTTGGCGGGGGTAGTAGCTATGGCTACACCTTC
TRBD2,-,TRBJ2-7,TRBV7-9,15,CASSSFSGRVGEQYF,TGTGCCAGCAGCTCTTTTAGCGGGAGGGTAGGCGAGCAGTACTTC
-,-,TRBJ2-5,TRBV12-3/TRBV12-4,11,CASSSAETQYF,TGTGCCAGCAGTTCAGCGGAGACCCAGTACTTC
-,-,TRBJ2-1,TRBV28,16,CASSLVVSSSYNEQFF,TGTGCCAGCAGTTTAGTGGTTTCGAGCTCCTACAATGAGCAGTTCTTC
TRBD1,once,TRBJ1-6,TRBV7-8,15,CASSTTGTGGSPLHF,TGTGCCAGCAGCACCACCGGGACAGGGGGTTCACCCCTCCACTTT
-,-,TRBJ2-2,TRBV10-1,13,CASSEATTRELFF,TGCGCCAGCAGTGAAGCCACGACCAGGGAGCTGTTTTTT